The TCR beta chain described here comes from a study of T cells in Graves' hyperthyroidism and ophthalmopathy (dated by TCRdb to the late 2010s). About the full investigation: Peripheral blood was collected at initial diagnosis, before any treatment. TCR V-J signatures able to tell the groups apart were searched for in a discovery cohort of 90 to 100 patients, of whom more than 40 had Graves' ophthalmopathy and about 60 had stable Graves' hyperthyroidism. Whether ophthalmopathy could be predicted prospectively was tested in an independent validation cohort made up of fewer than 20 hyperthyroidism patients plus 17 patients who later progressed to ophthalmopathy. For training and testing, the 100 or so patients in the discovery cohort were randomly divided in a 7:3 ratio. In about six Graves' hyperthyroidism patients, the study also compared T-cell repertoires from thyroid tissue with T-cell repertoires from blood. Once sampling was done, hyperthyroidism patients were given methimazole at a starting dose of 30 mg daily, whereas ophthalmopathy patients were given high-dose intravenous methylprednisolone. According to the paper, TCR Vbeta CDR3 sequencing was carried out on more than 120 peripheral blood samples, which came from fewer than 50 ophthalmopathy, around 74 hyperthyroidism and approximately 17 progressor patients. Overall study results and their limits: No statistical method was used to fix the sample size in advance, and group allocation was not hidden from the investigators. In cross-validation, a model built on a 13 V-J signature told ophthalmopathy apart from stable hyperthyroidism with under 90% sensitivity and approximately 84% specificity, and in testing the same model reached 80%/75%. Blood samples also contained most of the expanded thyroid clonotypes (frequency above 0.001), which suggests that blood repertoires may reflect thyroid immune responses. In validation, the model predicted progression to ophthalmopathy a median of approximately 6.6 months before onset, with about 71% sensitivity and roughly 73% specificity.

Trimming at the junction amounts to 5 bases on V and 0 bases on J, and the germline ends lie 23 bases apart. The germline V gene provides CDR1 MDHEN and CDR2 SYDVKM. Measured from the cysteine to the phenylalanine, the CDR3 is 19 residues long. Only CDR3 DNA remains: 57 bases, in frame from the first base. The TCR beta CDR3 regions were amplified from RNA transcripts. A first-round RT-PCR of the TCR CDR3 used the HTBI primer set with the Qiagen OneStep RT-PCR kit. The libraries were constructed in a second round of multiplex PCR and then size-selected and purified. Paired-end sequencing of the libraries was performed with 100 bp reads on an Illumina HiSeq2000. On the study's bioinformatics: SOAPnuke was used to process the raw data, with reads discarded if the reads contained adapters or uncalled bases, had a mean Phred below 15, or lacked an exact constant-primer or identifier match. COPE v1.2.5 was used to merge high-quality paired reads, and clonotypes were defined as unique nucleotide sequences. MiTCR v1.1 was used to align the clonotypes against IMGT TRBV, TRBD and TRBJ reference segments. Analysis was restricted to V-J combinations with a frequency above 0.0001, which covered about 99% of repertoires. A TCS score was defined as the ratio of F50 (clonal expansion) to E x V (chaos), with BLOSUM62-based TCRdist applied between CDR3 peptides within each V-J. Welch's t-statistics and random forest reduced roughly 500 V-J features to 10 to 15, which were used in a naive Bayes classifier (R e1071). TCRdb applied fastp at Q25 and MiXCR to the public reads, then kept only in-frame beta chains. Entries that share a CDR3 protein sequence are merged under the most common genes and DNA. The V and J calls were determined by TCRdb, not by the authors. Across this sample there are roughly 520,000 distinct CDR3 sequences, with around 24% seen only once. The biggest ten clones account for about 11% of the sample.

Moderately to severely active disease, a Clinical Activity Score of at least 3, a NOSPECS grade of at least 4, and a duration under 3 months were present in ophthalmopathy patients. Patients with uncontrolled infections, other autoimmune diseases, pregnancy or lactation were excluded. Diagnoses were based on clinical symptoms, serum thyroxine and TRAb, thyroid ultrasound and orbital computed tomography. PBMCs were isolated from 10 ml of fresh peripheral blood by Ficoll-Paque density gradient centrifugation. Total RNA was extracted using Trizol reagent, and RNA quality was assessed on an Agilent 2100 Bioanalyzer. Remarks on this clonotype: Its antigen is not yet known. The record has no base qualities; no much larger clone is one base away.

The chain uses TRBV28 and TRBJ1-5; the D segment could be TRBD1, given 6 matching bases. Material: blood. The receptor's source is a woman aged 25 to 39 with Graves' ophthalmopathy. The CDR3 is CASSSHRDTSSTSNQPQHF. In nucleotide form, the sequence is TGTGCCAGCAGTAGCCACCGGGACACCTCCTCGACTAGCAATCAGCCCCAGCATTTT. The CDR3, completed at both ends by the reference TRBV28 and TRBJ1-5 genes, gives the full variable domain DVKVTQSSRYLVKRTGEKVFLECVQDMDHENMFWYRQDPGLGLRLIYFSYDVKMKEKGDIPEGYSVSREKKERFSLILESASTNQTSMYLCASSSHRDTSSTSNQPQHFGDGTRLSIL.